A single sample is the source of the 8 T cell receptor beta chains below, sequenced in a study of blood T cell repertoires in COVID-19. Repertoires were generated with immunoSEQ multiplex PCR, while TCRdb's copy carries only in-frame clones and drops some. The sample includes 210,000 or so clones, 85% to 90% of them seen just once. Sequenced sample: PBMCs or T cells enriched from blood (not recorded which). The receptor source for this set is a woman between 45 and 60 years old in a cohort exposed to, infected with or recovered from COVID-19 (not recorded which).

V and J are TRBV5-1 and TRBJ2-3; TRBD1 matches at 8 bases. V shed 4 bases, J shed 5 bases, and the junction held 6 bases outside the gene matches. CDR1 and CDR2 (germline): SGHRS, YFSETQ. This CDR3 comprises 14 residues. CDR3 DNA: TGCGCCAGCAGCGTGGACAGGGCTATAGATACGCAGTATTTT. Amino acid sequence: CASSVDRAIDTQYF. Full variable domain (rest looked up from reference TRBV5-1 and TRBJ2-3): KAGVTQTPRYLIKTRGQQVTLSCSPISGHRSVSWYQQTPGQGLQFLFEYFSETQRNKGNFPGRFSGRQFSNSRSEMNVSTLELGDSALYLCASSVDRAIDTQYFGPGTRLTVL.

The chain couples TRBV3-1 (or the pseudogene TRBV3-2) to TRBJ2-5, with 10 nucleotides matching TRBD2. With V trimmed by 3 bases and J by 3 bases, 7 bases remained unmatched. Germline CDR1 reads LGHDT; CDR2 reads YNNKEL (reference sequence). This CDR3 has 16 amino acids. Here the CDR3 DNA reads TGTGCCAGCAGCCACCGAAAAGCGGGGGGGAAAGAGACCCAGTACTTC. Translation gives CASSHRKAGGKETQYF.

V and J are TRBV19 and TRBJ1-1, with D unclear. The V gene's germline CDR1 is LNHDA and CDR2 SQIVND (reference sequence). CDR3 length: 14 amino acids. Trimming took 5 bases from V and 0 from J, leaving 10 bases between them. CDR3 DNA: TGTGCCAGTAGTGAGAGACTCATGAACACTGAAGCTTTCTTT. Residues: CASSERLMNTEAFF.

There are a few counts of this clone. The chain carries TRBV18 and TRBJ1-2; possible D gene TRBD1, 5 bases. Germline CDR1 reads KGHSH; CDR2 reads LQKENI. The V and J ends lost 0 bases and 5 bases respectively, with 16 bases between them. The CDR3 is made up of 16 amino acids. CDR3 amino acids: CASSPPSGGGGYGYTF. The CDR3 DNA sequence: TGTGCCAGCTCACCACCCTCTGGGGGAGGAGGGTATGGCTACACCTTC.

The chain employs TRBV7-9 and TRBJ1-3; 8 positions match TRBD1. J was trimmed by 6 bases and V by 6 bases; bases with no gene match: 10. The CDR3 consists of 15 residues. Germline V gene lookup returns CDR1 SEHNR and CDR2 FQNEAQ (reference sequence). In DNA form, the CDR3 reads TGTGCCAGCAGTAGGGACAGGAACTCCGTAAACACCATATATTTT. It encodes CASSRDRNSVNTIYF. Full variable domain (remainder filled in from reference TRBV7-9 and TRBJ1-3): DTGVSQNPRHKITKRGQNVTFRCDPISEHNRLYWYRQTLGQGPEFLTYFQNEAQLEKSRLLSDRFSAERPKGSFSTLEIQRTEQGDSAMYLCASSRDRNSVNTIYFGEGSWLTVV.

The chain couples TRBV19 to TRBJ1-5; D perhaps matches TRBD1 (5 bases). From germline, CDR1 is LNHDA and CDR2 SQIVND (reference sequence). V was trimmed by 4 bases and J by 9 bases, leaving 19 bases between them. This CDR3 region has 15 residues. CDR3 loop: CASSTQEGKPGPQHF. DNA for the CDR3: TGTGCCAGTAGTACACAGGAGGGAAAGCCAGGGCCCCAGCATTTT.

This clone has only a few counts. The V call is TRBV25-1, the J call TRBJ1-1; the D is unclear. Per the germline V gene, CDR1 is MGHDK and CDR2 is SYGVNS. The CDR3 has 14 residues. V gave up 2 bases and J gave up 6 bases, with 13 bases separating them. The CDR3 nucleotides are TGTGCCAGCAGTGAACTGTGGTACGGGGCTGAAGCTTTCTTT. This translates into CASSELWYGAEAFF.

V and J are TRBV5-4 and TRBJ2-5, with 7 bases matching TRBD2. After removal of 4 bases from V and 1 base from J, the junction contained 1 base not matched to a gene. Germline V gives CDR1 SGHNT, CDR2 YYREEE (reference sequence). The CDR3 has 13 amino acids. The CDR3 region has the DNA TGTGCCAGCAGCCGCGGGAGCCAAGAGACCCAGTACTTC. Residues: CASSRGSQETQYF. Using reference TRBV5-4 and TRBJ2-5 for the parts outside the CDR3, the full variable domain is ETGVTQSPTHLIKTRGQQVTLRCSSQSGHNTVSWYQQALGQGPQFIFQYYREEENGRGNFPPRFSGLQFPNYSSELNVNALELDDSALYLCASSRGSQETQYFGPGTRLLVL.